This TCR beta chain derives from a study of human T cells and chemical hapten exposure. This clonotype was counted ten times or more. The time point denotes: pre-sensitization, week 0. Described treatment: therapeutic diphenylcyclopropenone sensitization with weekly scalp DPC. J was trimmed by 4 bases and V by 5 bases; bases with no gene match: 14. The CDR3 has 17 amino acids. TCRdb re-analysed the RACE reads in MiXCR, keeping a single row per CDR3 protein. Here the sample spans 60,000 to 80,000 distinct CDR3 sequences, around 6.6% being singletons. This sample comprised whole blood, obtained in connection with sensitization to the hapten diphenylcyclopropenone (DPC). The receptor comes from a woman in her twenties or thirties with alopecia areata. Some clones in this sample may be carry-over from other donors' samples. The V gene is TRBV12-3 or TRBV12-4, the J gene TRBJ1-2, with TRBD1 matching over 9 bases. CDR3: CASSPLTLGQGFYGYTF. DNA of the CDR3: TGTGCCAGCAGTCCGCTAACCTTAGGACAGGGGTTCTATGGCTACACCTTC.